This T cell receptor beta chain was captured in a study of monozygotic twins with inflammatory bowel disease. TCRdb re-called the 5' RACE reads and shows each CDR3 protein once, DNA omitted. The sample table includes approximately 210,000 distinct CDR3 sequences. Germline V gene lookup returns CDR1 SGHRS and CDR2 YFSETQ. The CDR3 has 14 residues. Source material: blood. The sequence was obtained from a human donor with ulcerative colitis or Crohn's disease, or a healthy co-twin of an affected twin (not recorded which). The chain employs TRBV5-1 and TRBJ1-1; TCRdb names TRBD1, which stays unverified in the absence of DNA. This CDR3 is CASSLTSGGTEAFF.